This T cell receptor (beta chain) stems from a study of type 1 regulatory T cells. Study context: T-allo10 is an in vitro-generated, Tr1-enriched CD4 T cell product specific for alloantigen.

After removal of 7 bases from V and 3 bases from J, the junction contained 7 bases not matched to a gene. This CDR3 has 14 amino acids. From germline, CDR1 is SEHNR and CDR2 FQNEAQ (reference sequence). One entry per CDR3 protein, called by TCRdb with MiXCR from the reads. The repertoire holds some 100,000 distinct CDR3 sequences, with roughly 31% as singletons. This receptor was identified in a human donor in good health. The sequenced sample was CD4+ T cells, either the whole sample or a sorted fraction (not recorded which). The V and J genes are TRBV7-9 and TRBJ2-7; 9 bases agree with TRBD1. In nucleotides, the CDR3 is TGTGCCAGCACCACCGGGACAGGGAACTACGAGCAGTACTTC. It yields the protein CASTTGTGNYEQYF.